These 10 T cell receptor beta chains originate from one sample sequenced in a study of cytomegalovirus exposure and HLA in healthy donors. Vbeta (60) and Jbeta (13) primers were used in the PCR. TCRdb's copy holds only in-frame clones and misses some; the assay was immunoSEQ multiplex PCR. The sample holds roughly 140,000 clones; 70% to 85% are singletons and the top ten take 3% to 3.5%. Sequencing was done on a sample of PBMCs. These receptors all come from a male donor in good health and CMV-seronegative.

The chain uses TRBV6-1 and TRBJ2-7; 9 bases are shared with TRBD1. Trimming cost V 5 bases and J 6 bases; bases outside gene matches: 8. CDR3 length: 14 residues. Germline loops: CDR1 MNHNS, CDR2 SASEGT. CDR3 residues: CASSRWTGDGEQYF. In DNA, the CDR3 is TGTGCCAGCAGTAGATGGACAGGGGACGGCGAGCAGTACTTC.

The chain joins TRBV2 to TRBJ1-4; D ambiguous. This CDR3 is 14 amino acids long. Germline V lookup: CDR1 SNHLY, CDR2 FYNNEI. Trimming left V 6 bases short and J 7 bases short, with 15 bases between. CDR3 loop: CASRVSLGGEKLFF. The CDR3 DNA reads TGTGCCAGCAGAGTTTCCCTTGGAGGTGAAAAACTGTTTTTT. Full variable domain (outside the CDR3, taken from reference TRBV2 and TRBJ1-4): EPEVTQTPSHQVTQMGQEVILRCVPISNHLYFYWYRQILGQKVEFLVSFYNNEISEKSEIFDDQFSVERPDGSNFTLKIRSTKLEDSAMYFCASRVSLGGEKLFFGSGTQLSVL.

The J gene is TRBJ1-1, the V gene TRBV7-9; D is unclear. Germline lookup yields CDR1 SEHNR and CDR2 FQNEAQ (reference sequence). CDR3 size: 13 residues. Trimming cost V 6 bases and J 0 bases, with 8 bases left between them. The CDR3 DNA reads as TGTGCCAGCAGTGGGCTAATGAACACTGAAGCTTTCTTT. This codes for CASSGLMNTEAFF. The entire variable domain, with the rest obtained from reference TRBV7-9 and TRBJ1-1, is as follows: DTGVSQNPRHKITKRGQNVTFRCDPISEHNRLYWYRQTLGQGPEFLTYFQNEAQLEKSRLLSDRFSAERPKGSFSTLEIQRTEQGDSAMYLCASSGLMNTEAFFGQGTRLTVV.

The chain is built from TRBV25-1 and TRBJ2-1; 8 bases match TRBD1. Per germline, CDR1 MGHDK and CDR2 SYGVNS. With 2 bases clipped from V and 1 base from J, the junction kept 7 bases outside the gene matches. The CDR3 spans 17 residues. CDR3 in amino acids: CASSELDRAGSYNEQFF. CDR3 in DNA: TGTGCCAGCAGTGAACTGGACAGGGCGGGTTCCTACAATGAGCAGTTCTTC.

Of note for this clone: A junction boundary mismatches the germline segment, possibly from a read error. Here the CDR3 reads CASSRMGQYNEQFF. As DNA, the CDR3 is TGTGCTAGCAGCCGAATGGGACAGTACAATGAGCAGTTCTTC. This chain connects TRBV7-7 to TRBJ2-1, with 7 bases fitting TRBD1. CDR1 and CDR2 from the germline V gene are SSHAT and FNYEAQ (reference sequence). This CDR3 has 14 amino acids.

This clone showed up just once. The chain uses TRBV11-2 and TRBJ2-7; possibly TRBD1 for D (5 bases). The CDR3 consists of 15 residues. The germline V and J ends were trimmed by 0 bases and 4 bases, with 13 bases remaining between them. The germline CDR1 and CDR2 sequences are SGHAT and FQNNGV. CDR3 nucleotide sequence: TGTGCCAGCAGCTTAGATGGCAGGGCCTTATACGAGCAGTACTTC. This translates into CASSLDGRALYEQYF. Full variable domain (rest looked up from reference TRBV11-2 and TRBJ2-7): EAGVAQSPRYKIIEKRQSVAFWCNPISGHATLYWYQQILGQGPKLLIQFQNNGVVDDSQLPKDRFSAERLKGVDSTLKIQPAKLEDSAVYLCASSLDGRALYEQYFGPGTRLTVT.

The rearrangement links TRBV27 to TRBJ2-1; D unclear. This CDR3 contains 12 residues. Germline-derived CDR1 and CDR2 are MNHEY and SMNVEV (reference sequence). Trimming took off 5 bases at V and 6 bases at J, with 8 bases between the two ends. CDR3 sequence (DNA): TGTGCCAGCAGTCTACTCCCCAATGAGCAGTTCTTC. Translated: CASSLLPNEQFF.

The chain recombines TRBV11-2 with TRBJ1-4; TRBD1 is a possible D gene (5 bases). Germline-derived CDR1 and CDR2 are SGHAT and FQNNGV. The CDR3 is 15 residues long. Trimming pared 0 bases from V and 7 bases from J, leaving 12 bases between. As DNA, the CDR3 is TGTGCCAGCAGCTTAGAGGGACTTCCTACTGAAAAACTGTTTTTT. Translation gives CASSLEGLPTEKLFF.

This chain uses TRBV7-6 with TRBJ2-3; 14 positions agree with TRBD2. Germline V gene data show CDR1 as SGHVS and CDR2 as FNYEAQ. This CDR3 has 20 amino acids. The V segment lost 3 bases and the J segment 2 bases; nucleotides outside the gene matches: 13. CDR3 amino acids: CASSLTSGRAWSSPTDTQYF. CDR3 sequence (DNA): TGTGCCAGCAGCTTGACTAGCGGGAGGGCCTGGTCTTCCCCCACAGATACGCAGTATTTT.

This chain uses TRBV2 with TRBJ1-2, with D perhaps matching TRBD1 (5 bases). Germline V gives CDR1 SNHLY, CDR2 FYNNEI. The CDR3 sequence is 13 residues long. Trimming removed 2 bases at V and 8 bases at J, with 12 bases between. The CDR3 here is CASSESQGGGYTF. The CDR3 DNA reads as TGTGCCAGCAGTGAAAGTCAGGGCGGAGGCTACACCTTC.